Below, 10 T cell receptor beta chains from the same sample are listed, as sequenced in a study of cytomegalovirus exposure and HLA in healthy donors. The repertoire was sequenced with immunoSEQ multiplex PCR; TCRdb's copy has only in-frame clones and lacks some. Of about 44,000 clones in the sample, 93% were seen once. Source material: PBMCs. The receptors were gathered from a woman aged 18-35 years in good health and CMV-seronegative.

The rearrangement uses TRBV2 and TRBJ2-2, with 11 positions matching TRBD1. The trim removed 8 bases at V and 4 bases at J, leaving 3 bases unmatched. Germline CDR1 is SNHLY and CDR2 is FYNNEI. This CDR3 is 14 amino acids long. The CDR3 region is CASRTGGSTGELFF. CDR3 DNA: TGTGCCAGCCGGACAGGGGGCAGCACCGGGGAGCTGTTTTTT.

The chain has TRBV6-5 and TRBJ2-7, with a tentative D call TRBD1 (6 bases). V gave up 2 bases and J gave up 4 bases, with 9 bases separating them. This CDR3 contains 13 residues. The germline V gene has CDR1 MNHEY and CDR2 SVGAGI. CDR3 in DNA: TGTGCCAGCAGTTACACAGACAGGTACGAGCAGTACTTC. Translation gives CASSYTDRYEQYF.

The rearrangement uses TRBV28 and TRBJ2-1; a possible D gene is TRBD1 (5 bases). CDR3 length: 13 amino acids. Trimming removed 3 bases from V and 4 bases from J, with 7 bases in between. In germline, CDR1 is MDHEN, CDR2 SYDVKM. CDR3 region: CASSFQGYNEQFF. The DNA of the CDR3 is TGTGCCAGCAGTTTCCAGGGTTACAATGAGCAGTTCTTC.

The table lists this clone with a count of one. The gene calls are TRBV27 and TRBJ2-7, with TRBD2 matching 8 bases. This CDR3 has 14 amino acids. Germline V lookup: CDR1 MNHEY, CDR2 SMNVEV (reference sequence). The V gene end was trimmed by 3 bases and the J gene end by 2 bases; junction bases not matched to a gene: 3. CDR3: CASSFTSGPYEQYF. CDR3 bases: TGTGCCAGCAGTTTTACTAGCGGACCCTACGAGCAGTACTTC.

The chain couples TRBV5-1 to TRBJ2-1, with 14 positions matching TRBD2. CDR3 size: 16 residues. CDR1 and CDR2 from the germline V gene are SGHRS and YFSETQ. V lost 0 bases and J lost 7; bases outside the gene matches: 3. Here the CDR3 DNA reads TGCGCCAGCAGCTTGGGACTAGCGGGGGGGCAGAATGAGCAGTTCTTC. This sequence encodes CASSLGLAGGQNEQFF. Using reference TRBV5-1 and TRBJ2-1 for the parts outside the CDR3, the full variable domain is KAGVTQTPRYLIKTRGQQVTLSCSPISGHRSVSWYQQTPGQGLQFLFEYFSETQRNKGNFPGRFSGRQFSNSRSEMNVSTLELGDSALYLCASSLGLAGGQNEQFFGPGTRLTVL.

The rearrangement uses TRBV30 and TRBJ2-7, with TRBD1 matching over 9 bases. From germline, CDR1 is GTSNPN and CDR2 SVGIG (reference sequence). With V trimmed by 2 bases and J by 4 bases, 6 bases remained unmatched. This CDR3 has 14 amino acids. The CDR3: CAWSYETGGYEQYF. CDR3 bases: TGTGCCTGGAGTTATGAGACAGGGGGATACGAGCAGTACTTC.

The V call is TRBV15, the J call TRBJ1-2, with TRBD1 matching 10 bases. The CDR3 runs 14 residues. The germline CDR1 and CDR2 sequences are LNHNV and YYDKDF (reference sequence). Unmatched junction bases numbered 6, after V lost 5 bases and J lost 6 bases. CDR3 loop: CATSGDRGLNGYTF. The CDR3 nucleotides read TGTGCCACCAGCGGTGACAGGGGGCTAAATGGCTACACCTTC.

The chain joins TRBV11-1 to TRBJ2-5; 12 nucleotides line up with TRBD2. The CDR3 extends over 16 amino acids. Germline assignment: CDR1 SGHAT and CDR2 FQDESV (reference sequence). Trimming removed 5 bases from V and 5 bases from J; junction bases left unmatched: 9. CDR3 residues: CASSPTTSGRVETQYF. The CDR3 DNA follows: TGTGCCAGCAGCCCCACGACTAGCGGGAGAGTGGAGACCCAGTACTTC.

V and J are TRBV5-1 and TRBJ1-2; TRBD1 aligns across 8 bases. The CDR3 length is 15 residues. The germline CDR1 and CDR2 sequences are SGHRS and YFSETQ. V gave up 0 bases and J gave up 8 bases; unmatched junction bases: 9. Here the CDR3 reads CASSLAGTGLIGYTF. For the CDR3, the DNA is TGCGCCAGCAGCTTGGCCGGGACAGGTTTGATAGGCTACACCTTC.

The chain has TRBV28 and TRBJ1-1; D is possibly TRBD1 (6 bases). Trimming cost V 7 bases and J 5 bases, with 11 bases left between them. Germline V gene sequence: CDR1 MDHEN, CDR2 SYDVKM. The CDR3 length is 12 residues. The CDR3 sequence is CASTQGLTEAFF. As DNA, the CDR3 is TGTGCCAGCACCCAGGGGCTAACTGAAGCTTTCTTT.